Sequencing of this T cell receptor (beta chain) was carried out in a study of blood T cell repertoires in COVID-19. Across the whole study: Italy, Spain and the United States were the sources of the convalescent and acute COVID-19 samples.

The assay was immunoSEQ multiplex PCR, and TCRdb's table has in-frame clones only and misses some. The sample comprises about 200,000 clones, about 93% of which are singletons, and 0.53% rests with the top ten. CDR3 length: 15 amino acids. Trimming left V 4 bases short and J 3 bases short, with 13 bases between. Per the germline V gene, CDR1 is LNHDA and CDR2 is SQIVND (reference sequence). The V gene is TRBV19, the J gene TRBJ1-5; maybe TRBD1 (6 bases). The specimen was peripheral blood. The receptor's source is a middle-aged man with acute or convalescent COVID-19. CDR3 DNA: TGTGCCAGTAGTAGCCAACAGGGCTCCAATCAGCCCCAGCATTTT. Amino acid sequence: CASSSQQGSNQPQHF.